The 32 T cell receptor beta chains listed next were all sequenced from one sample in a study of regulatory T cells in long-lasting Graves disease. Documented time point: newly diagnosed GD, antithyroid drugs for less than 3 months. From RNA extracted from PBMCs, the TCR library was made. The TCR beta library used iRepertoire HTBI primers with Arm-PCR amplification of CDR3. One entry per CDR3 protein, called by TCRdb with MiXCR from the multiplex PCR reads. The sample carries hundreds of thousands of distinct CDR3 sequences, less than 15% recorded once. Another study also made use of these data, one on T cells in Graves' hyperthyroidism and ophthalmopathy.

Sequencing was performed on peripheral blood mononuclear cells (PBMCs), taken at new diagnosis, from a patient treated with antithyroid drugs. These receptors all come from a man aged 30-40 years with Graves disease.

At least ten counts were recorded for this clonotype. J is TRBJ1-4 and V is TRBV12-3 or TRBV12-4; 9 bases line up with TRBD1. V lost 7 bases to trimming and J lost 11 bases; unmatched junction nucleotides: 14. This CDR3 region has 15 residues. The CDR3 here is CASTFTTGGFVKLFF. The CDR3 DNA follows: TGTGCCAGCACCTTTACTACAGGGGGCTTCGTCAAACTGTTTTTT.

Remarks on this clonotype: This clone may be a read error of a much larger clone one base away. The V gene is TRBV29-1, the J gene TRBJ1-1; D gene unclear. CDR1 is SQVTM, CDR2 ANQGSEA, per germline. CDR3 length equals 13 residues. This chain's CDR3 is CSVERRMNTEASF. For the CDR3, the DNA is TGCAGCGTTGAACGCAGAATGAACACTGAAGCTTCCTTT.

V is TRBV7-2 and J is TRBJ1-3; TRBD1 matches at 9 bases. The CDR3 is 16 residues long. Germline lookup yields CDR1 SGHTA and CDR2 FQGNSA. The trim removed 1 base at V and 2 bases at J, leaving 3 bases unmatched. As DNA, the CDR3 is TGTGCCAGCAGCTTAGACGGACAGGGGCCTGGAAACACCATATATTTT. It codes for CASSLDGQGPGNTIYF.

This clonotype has a count of ten or more. The chain combines TRBV7-9 with TRBJ1-4; no firm D call. Germline V gene lookup returns CDR1 SEHNR and CDR2 FQNEAQ (reference sequence). The CDR3 has 14 amino acids. V was clipped by 1 base and J by 5 bases, with 8 bases between them. The CDR3 DNA follows: TGTGCCAGCAGCTTAGGTTCGCGGAATGAAAAACTGTTTTTT. Its protein is CASSLGSRNEKLFF.

The chain links TRBV28 to TRBJ1-2; D is undetermined. In germline, CDR1 is MDHEN, CDR2 SYDVKM. Trimming took off 3 bases at V and 5 bases at J, with 10 bases between the two ends. The CDR3 contains 13 residues. Written as DNA, the CDR3 is TGTGCCAGCAGTTTTGGTCAGGAGTATGGCTACACCTTC. The encoded protein is CASSFGQEYGYTF.

The chain combines TRBV7-2 with TRBJ2-7; 11 positions agree with TRBD2. Germline-derived CDR1 and CDR2 are SGHTA and FQGNSA. V lost 2 bases and J lost 0; bases outside the gene matches: 6. The CDR3 spans 17 residues. DNA for the CDR3: TGTGCCAGCAGCTTACGCAGACTAGCGGGGACCTCCTACGAGCAGTACTTC. It encodes CASSLRRLAGTSYEQYF.

The sample holds many counts of this clonotype. The V and J genes are TRBV7-9 and TRBJ2-7, with TRBD1 matching over 12 bases. Looked up from germline, CDR1 is SEHNR and CDR2 is FQNEAQ (reference sequence). The CDR3 has 15 amino acids. V shed 5 bases and J 4 bases; nucleotides not matched to a gene: 6. The CDR3 spells CASSLGQGALYEQYF. The CDR3 DNA sequence: TGTGCCAGCAGCCTGGGACAGGGGGCCCTTTACGAGCAGTACTTC.

This clonotype was picked up many times. The chain joins TRBV27 to TRBJ2-2, with TRBD1 identical over 7 bases. The CDR3 has 15 residues. Germline V gives CDR1 MNHEY, CDR2 SMNVEV (reference sequence). Trimming took 5 bases from V and 6 from J; bases not matched to a gene: 9. As DNA, the CDR3 is TGTGCCAGCAGTCCCCTGACAGGGCAGGCCGGGGAGCTGTTTTTT. Protein: CASSPLTGQAGELFF.

This clonotype was seen many times. V gene TRBV7-9 combines with J gene TRBJ2-3; 7 bases line up with TRBD1. From germline, CDR1 is SEHNR and CDR2 FQNEAQ (reference sequence). There are 17 residues in the CDR3. J was trimmed by 0 bases and V by 4 bases; bases with no gene match: 10. CDR3 protein: CASSYGQALYSTDTQYF. The CDR3 DNA is TGTGCCAGCAGCTATGGACAGGCTTTGTATAGCACAGATACGCAGTATTTT.

CDR3 in amino acids: CSVGGRSGYEQYF. For the CDR3, the DNA is TGCAGCGTTGGGGGCAGGTCGGGTTACGAGCAGTACTTC. This chain joins TRBV29-1 and TRBJ2-7, with TRBD1 as a possible D gene (5 bases). The germline V gene has CDR1 SQVTM and CDR2 ANQGSEA. Trimming shortened V by 4 bases and J by 4 bases, and 14 bases separated the two germline ends. The CDR3 runs 13 residues.

The rearrangement joins TRBV19 to TRBJ2-3, with D uncertain. The CDR3 sequence is 11 residues long. Trimming shortened V by 8 bases and J by 1 base, and 4 bases separated the two germline ends. Germline V lookup: CDR1 LNHDA, CDR2 SQIVND (reference sequence). CDR3 region: CASLGTDTQYF. The DNA of the CDR3 is TGTGCCAGTTTGGGCACAGATACGCAGTATTTT.

Comments on this clonotype: Since a much larger clone is just one base distant, this may be a read error. The chain employs TRBV29-1 and TRBJ2-5; D call uncertain. Germline loops: CDR1 SQVTM, CDR2 ANQGSEA. With 8 bases removed from V and 10 bases from J, the gap between germline ends came to 26 bases. The CDR3 totals 14 residues. This CDR3 reads CSSDDIQLRNDQYF. The CDR3 region has the DNA TGCAGCTCAGACGATATTCAGCTCCGGAACGACCAGTACTTC.

This clonotype was observed many times. The rearrangement uses TRBV10-3 and TRBJ1-1; D might be TRBD1 (5 bases). CDR1 and CDR2 from the germline V gene are ENHRY and SYGVKD. The CDR3 has 13 amino acids. V lost 5 bases, J lost 3 bases, and 10 bases lay in between. The CDR3 coding sequence is TGTGCCATCAGTTTGGGACGGTACACTGAAGCTTTCTTT. Its protein product is CAISLGRYTEAFF.

This clonotype was seen many times. The gene calls are TRBV12-3 or TRBV12-4 and TRBJ2-5; maybe TRBD1 (5 bases). The CDR3 consists of 12 residues. V was cut by 8 bases and J by 5 bases, with 12 bases left in between. The CDR3 coding sequence is TGTGCCAGCTCAGGGCTCGGGGAGACCCAGTACTTC. Amino acid sequence: CASSGLGETQYF.

The sample holds many counts of this clonotype. This sequence joins TRBV5-6 and TRBJ1-1, with D uncertain. The germline V gene encodes CDR1 SGHDT and CDR2 YYEEEE. V was cut by 4 bases and J by 7 bases, with 17 bases left in between. The CDR3 is 14 residues long. CDR3 bases: TGTGCCAGCAGCCCCCAATTTCCGACGTATGAAGCTTTCTTT. Encoded protein: CASSPQFPTYEAFF. The whole variable domain, remainder taken from reference TRBV5-6 and TRBJ1-1, is DAGVTQSPTHLIKTRGQQVTLRCSPKSGHDTVSWYQQALGQGPQFIFQYYEEEERQRGNFPDRFSGHQFPNYSSELNVNALLLGDSALYLCASSPQFPTYEAFFGQGTRLTVV.

This clonotype was recorded many times. The rearrangement links TRBV12-3 or TRBV12-4 to TRBJ1-2; D call uncertain. The CDR3 runs to 14 residues. The V end lost 5 bases, the J end lost 4 bases, and 14 bases lay between the germline ends. This CDR3 is CASSPPGGSYGYTF. CDR3 sequence (DNA): TGTGCCAGCAGTCCCCCCGGCGGAAGCTATGGCTACACCTTC.

This clonotype was found many times. This chain joins TRBV20-1 and TRBJ2-1; 8 bases match TRBD2. CDR1 is DFQATT and CDR2 is SNEGSKA in the germline V gene (reference sequence). V lost 0 bases to trimming and J lost 15 bases; unmatched junction nucleotides: 10. This CDR3 contains 13 residues. The CDR3 bases are TGCAGTGCTAGAGAGGAGGGACTAGTGGTTGCGTTCTTC. This gives the protein CSAREEGLVVAFF.

The chain carries TRBV5-8 and TRBJ1-5; D not resolved. V was shortened by 2 bases and J by 6 bases, with 9 bases between the two germline ends. The CDR3 totals 13 residues. The V gene's germline CDR1 is SGHTS and CDR2 YDEGEE. This chain's CDR3 is CASSFWMIQPQHF. CDR3 bases: TGTGCCAGCAGCTTCTGGATGATTCAGCCCCAGCATTTT.

This clonotype occurred a few times. The chain has TRBV9 and TRBJ2-3, with D hard to call. The CDR3 runs 13 residues. V lost 0 bases, J lost 6 bases, and 8 bases lay in between. The V gene's germline CDR1 is SGDLS and CDR2 YYNGEE. The CDR3 DNA reads as TGTGCCAGCAGCGTAGGGCCGGCGGATACGCAGTATTTT. Protein: CASSVGPADTQYF.

On this clonotype itself: A read error is possible here, since a much larger clone lies one base away. The chain joins TRBV29-1 to TRBJ2-7, with a tentative D call TRBD1 (5 bases). Germline values: CDR1 SQVTM, CDR2 ANQGSEA. V lost 7 bases and J 0 bases, leaving 13 bases between the germline ends. This CDR3 has 13 amino acids. The CDR3 protein is CSGTIGDSYEQYF. The CDR3 DNA is TGCAGCGGGACGATAGGGGACTCCTACGAGCAGTACTTC.

This clonotype was observed at least ten times. The CDR3 bases are TGCAGTGCCAAATCGGGGGCCAGGACCGGGGAGCTGTTTTTT. Translation gives CSAKSGARTGELFF. This chain joins TRBV20-1 and TRBJ2-2, with D perhaps matching TRBD1 or TRBD2 (6 bases each). V lost 6 bases and J lost 5, with 16 bases in between. Germline V gives CDR1 DFQATT, CDR2 SNEGSKA (reference sequence). The CDR3 length is 14 residues.

The gene calls are TRBV19 and TRBJ2-2; D is undetermined. This CDR3 is 13 amino acids long. Trimming removed 5 bases from V and 7 bases from J, with 11 bases in between. CDR1 is LNHDA and CDR2 is SQIVND in the germline V gene (reference sequence). In DNA, the CDR3 is TGTGCCAGTAGTGGTGACCGCAACGGGGAGCTGTTTTTT. Translation: CASSGDRNGELFF.

This clonotype was observed many times. The V call is TRBV2, the J call TRBJ1-5; D remains unclear. CDR1 and CDR2 from the germline V gene are SNHLY and FYNNEI. Trimming stripped 4 bases from V and 8 bases from J, with 15 bases between. CDR3 length equals 14 residues. CDR3 DNA: TGTGCCAGCAGTGGAGACGCGGCTTTAAAGCCCCAGCATTTT. Encoded protein: CASSGDAALKPQHF.

This clonotype was found a few times. The V gene is TRBV7-9, the J gene TRBJ2-2; D call uncertain. V dropped 4 bases and J dropped 4 bases, with 10 bases sitting between them. Germline values: CDR1 SEHNR, CDR2 FQNEAQ (reference sequence). The CDR3 length is 14 residues. In DNA, the CDR3 is TGTGCCAGCAGCTCGGCCAAGAGCACCGGGGAGCTGTTTTTT. Residues: CASSSAKSTGELFF.

Of note for this clonotype: A much larger clone is a single base away; this may be a read error. The rearrangement links TRBV11-2 to TRBJ1-4; weak D call: TRBD1 (6 bases). The length of the CDR3 is 14 residues. Germline-derived CDR1 and CDR2 are SGHAT and FQNNGV. The CDR3 region has the DNA TGTGTCAGCAGCTTAGAACAGGGAGCTGAAAAACTGTTTTTT. Protein product: CVSSLEQGAEKLFF.

The V and J genes are TRBV10-3 and TRBJ1-2; 7 nucleotides match TRBD1. The CDR3 is 15 amino acids. Germline V lookup: CDR1 ENHRY, CDR2 SYGVKD. Unmatched junction bases numbered 9, after V lost 8 bases and J lost 0 bases. CDR3 DNA: TGTGCCATCCGGTCCGGGACAGACTCTAACTATGGCTACACCTTC. This codes for CAIRSGTDSNYGYTF.

This clonotype was counted ten times or more. The chain has TRBV2 and TRBJ2-3; 11 bases are a match to TRBD2. Trimming cost V 5 bases and J 6 bases; bases outside gene matches: 13. Germline CDR1 reads SNHLY; CDR2 reads FYNNEI. The CDR3 spans 17 residues. CDR3 protein: CASSIAGGPLAMDTQYF. Written as DNA, the CDR3 is TGTGCCAGCAGTATAGCGGGAGGGCCTCTGGCGATGGATACGCAGTATTTT.

V is TRBV19 and J is TRBJ2-2; D is ambiguous. Trimming removed 6 bases at V and 3 bases at J, with 5 bases between. The germline V gene has CDR1 LNHDA and CDR2 SQIVND (reference sequence). CDR3 length: 12 amino acids. CDR3 coding DNA: TGTGCCAGTAGACCTTACACCGGGGAGCTGTTTTTT. Its protein is CASRPYTGELFF.

The chain has TRBV5-4 and TRBJ2-1; TRBD1 matches at 7 bases. The CDR3 spans 14 residues. Germline V gene sequence: CDR1 SGHNT, CDR2 YYREEE (reference sequence). Trimming removed 2 bases from V and 4 bases from J; junction bases left unmatched: 3. CDR3 sequence (DNA): TGTGCCAGCAGCTTTGGGACAGAGTACAATGAGCAGTTCTTC. It is translated as CASSFGTEYNEQFF.

The genes are TRBV24-1 and TRBJ2-3; the D gene is possibly TRBD1 (5 bases). Germline loops: CDR1 KGHDR, CDR2 SFDVKD. V was cut by 4 bases and J by 5 bases, with 18 bases left in between. The CDR3 runs 16 residues. The CDR3, as DNA: TGTGCCACCAGTGACCCAAGTCAAGGGGCAGGAGATACGCAGTATTTT. Translation gives CATSDPSQGAGDTQYF.

This clonotype was recorded many times. This chain joins TRBV6-9 and TRBJ1-1; D perhaps matches TRBD1 (6 bases). V was pared by 3 bases and J by 1 base, with 9 bases between. This CDR3 comprises 14 residues. Per the germline V gene, CDR1 is MNHGY and CDR2 is SVAAGI. This CDR3 is CASSYGGPNTEAFF. Here the CDR3 DNA reads TGTGCCAGCAGTTACGGGGGGCCGAACACTGAAGCTTTCTTT.

Many counts were recorded for this clonotype. The CDR3 spells CASSWGDIGEQYF. In DNA form, the CDR3 reads TGTGCCAGCAGCTGGGGGGATATTGGCGAGCAGTACTTC. J is TRBJ2-7 and V is TRBV11-3, with a tentative D call TRBD2 (6 bases). The ends were cut back, 4 bases at V and 6 bases at J, with 13 bases in the middle. The CDR3 has 13 amino acids. In germline, CDR1 is SGHNT, CDR2 YENEEA.